What follows are 17 T cell receptor beta chains derived from one specimen sequenced in a study of T cells in Graves' hyperthyroidism and ophthalmopathy. RNA transcripts yielded amplified TCR beta CDR3 regions. TCR CDR3 underwent first-round RT-PCR with the HTBI primer set. TCRdb re-called the multiplex PCR reads with MiXCR, one entry per CDR3 protein. This repertoire shows about 350,000 distinct CDR3 sequences, under 20% found once; its top ten account for 3.5% to 4%. The sample consisted of blood. Receptor source: a woman younger than 30 with Graves' hyperthyroidism.

Many counts were recorded for this clonotype. The genes are TRBV6-5 and TRBJ1-2; possible D gene TRBD1, 5 bases. Germline lookup yields CDR1 MNHEY and CDR2 SVGAGI. The CDR3 consists of 13 residues. V was clipped by 3 bases and J by 6 bases, with 11 bases between them. The CDR3 bases are TGTGCCAGCAGTTATGGCAGGGCTGATGGCTACACCTTC. As protein: CASSYGRADGYTF.

This clonotype has ten or more counts. The V gene is TRBV12-3 or TRBV12-4, the J gene TRBJ2-5; 7 nucleotides line up with TRBD1. J lost 9 bases, V lost 4 bases, and 14 bases had no gene match. The CDR3 has 15 amino acids. CDR3: CASSSTRAGTDPQYF. The CDR3 DNA reads TGTGCCAGCAGTTCAACCCGGGCCGGGACAGACCCCCAGTACTTC.

This clonotype was found many times. V gene TRBV20-1 combines with J gene TRBJ1-3; TRBD1 agrees at 7 bases. Germline V lookup: CDR1 DFQATT, CDR2 SNEGSKA (reference sequence). The CDR3 has 16 amino acids. J lost 7 bases, V lost 1 base, and 13 bases had no gene match. CDR3 DNA sequence: TGCAGTGCTAGAGTCCAAGGAAGCAGGGGGGATAACACCATATATTTT. Amino acid sequence: CSARVQGSRGDNTIYF.

The genes are TRBV3-1 and TRBJ2-7; weak D call: TRBD2 (6 bases). V shed 9 bases and J shed 0 bases, with 12 bases lying between them. The germline V gene encodes CDR1 LGHDT and CDR2 YNNKEL (reference sequence). The CDR3 runs 13 residues. CDR3 loop: CASIQEGSYEQYF. The DNA of the CDR3 is TGTGCCAGTATCCAGGAGGGCTCCTACGAGCAGTACTTC.

This clonotype was found many times. The rearrangement uses TRBV6-5 and TRBJ1-1; tentative D call: TRBD1 (5 bases). This CDR3 is 15 amino acids long. CDR1 is MNHEY and CDR2 is SVGAGI in the germline V gene. V gave up 7 bases and J gave up 5 bases, with 20 bases separating them. CDR3 region: CASNPAGNRVTEAFF. Written as DNA, the CDR3 is TGTGCCAGCAATCCCGCAGGGAATCGAGTAACTGAAGCTTTCTTT.

In this sample, this clonotype turned up many times. The V gene is TRBV7-3, the J gene TRBJ2-7, with 8 bases that match TRBD1. Per the germline V gene, CDR1 is SGHTA and CDR2 is FQGTGA. The CDR3 is made up of 13 amino acids. V lost 2 bases to trimming and J lost 5 bases; unmatched junction nucleotides: 2. This chain's CDR3 is CASSLYRGDEQYF. The CDR3 DNA reads as TGTGCCAGCAGCTTATACAGGGGGGACGAGCAGTACTTC.

This clonotype occurred many times. The rearrangement links TRBV20-1 to TRBJ2-7, with 11 bases matching TRBD2. The CDR3 runs to 17 residues. V lost 3 bases and J lost 2; bases outside the gene matches: 12. Per germline, CDR1 DFQATT and CDR2 SNEGSKA (reference sequence). The CDR3: CSARGTMGLADTYEQYF. The DNA for the CDR3 is TGCAGTGCTAGGGGTACAATGGGACTAGCGGATACCTACGAGCAGTACTTC.

This clonotype appeared many times. The chain links TRBV6-5 to TRBJ2-5; D unclear. Germline V CDR1 and CDR2: MNHEY, SVGAGI. V dropped 3 bases and J dropped 4 bases, with 12 bases sitting between them. CDR3 size: 14 residues. DNA of the CDR3: TGTGCCAGCAGTTATGCCGGCCGCGGAGAGACCCAGTACTTC. This sequence encodes CASSYAGRGETQYF.

This clonotype appeared many times. The chain uses TRBV5-1 and TRBJ1-1; the D gene is possibly TRBD1 (6 bases). The CDR3 runs 14 residues. Deletions cut 6 bases from V and 3 bases from J, with 15 bases between. The germline V gene has CDR1 SGHRS and CDR2 YFSETQ. The CDR3 loop is CASIAGARDTEAFF. The CDR3 DNA sequence: TGCGCCAGCATCGCGGGGGCGCGGGACACTGAAGCTTTCTTT.

There are a few counts of this clonotype. The CDR3 region has the DNA TGTGCCAGCAGCTTCACCGGGGCTTCGTGGGCTGAAGCTTTCTTT. Translated, it gives CASSFTGASWAEAFF. The chain has TRBV7-8 and TRBJ1-1, with TRBD1 as a possible D gene (5 bases). The ends were cut back, 3 bases at V and 6 bases at J, with 17 bases in the middle. There are 15 residues in the CDR3. Germline-derived CDR1 and CDR2 are SGHVS and FQNEAQ.

This clonotype was counted ten times or more. CDR3 nucleotides: TGCAGTGCTAGAGATCTTGAGACCCAGTACTTC. Its translation: CSARDLETQYF. V is TRBV20-1 and J is TRBJ2-5; D not resolved. CDR3 length equals 11 residues. The V and J ends lost 0 bases and 5 bases respectively, with 4 bases between them. Germline V gene lookup returns CDR1 DFQATT and CDR2 SNEGSKA (reference sequence).

This clonotype was found many times. The genes are TRBV5-5 and TRBJ1-1; a weak D match, TRBD1 (6 bases). V lost 4 bases and J lost 4, with 14 bases in between. Per germline, CDR1 SGHKS and CDR2 YYEKEE (reference sequence). CDR3 size: 14 residues. In nucleotides, the CDR3 is TGTGCCAGCAGCCCGGGGGGGCATCCCACTGAAGCTTTCTTT. This sequence encodes CASSPGGHPTEAFF.

This clonotype was recorded many times. The chain combines TRBV9 with TRBJ1-2, with TRBD1 as a possible D gene (6 bases). There are 14 residues in the CDR3. V dropped 0 bases and J dropped 4 bases, with 10 bases sitting between them. CDR1 is SGDLS, CDR2 YYNGEE, per germline. The CDR3 protein is CASSVGLGAYGYTF. The CDR3 DNA reads TGTGCCAGCAGCGTAGGTTTGGGGGCCTATGGCTACACCTTC. The entire variable domain, with the rest obtained from reference TRBV9 and TRBJ1-2, is as follows: DSGVTQTPKHLITATGQRVTLRCSPRSGDLSVYWYQQSLDQGLQFLIQYYNGEERAKGNILERFSAQQFPDLHSELNLSSLELGDSALYFCASSVGLGAYGYTFGSGTRLTVV.

This clonotype was detected ten times or more. The chain is built from TRBV11-2 and TRBJ1-5; D possibly corresponds to TRBD1 (6 bases). CDR1 and CDR2 from the germline V gene are SGHAT and FQNNGV. The ends were cut back, 5 bases at V and 8 bases at J, with 22 bases in the middle. The CDR3 is 16 amino acids. DNA for the CDR3: TGTGCCAGCAGCAACCCCCTGGGACACCCTGATAAGCCCCAGCATTTT. It specifies CASSNPLGHPDKPQHF.

The gene calls are TRBV4-1 and TRBJ2-3; D is ambiguous. Trimming stripped 1 base from V and 6 bases from J, with 11 bases between. This CDR3 is 14 amino acids long. Germline V gene lookup returns CDR1 MGHRA and CDR2 YSYEKL. CDR3 nucleotides: TGCGCCAGCAGCCAAGGGGCATTCCGGGATACGCAGTATTTT. Protein: CASSQGAFRDTQYF.

On this clonotype itself: Given a much more abundant clone one base away, this may be a read error. CDR3 nucleotide sequence: TGTGCCAGCCCCAGGGTTGGAAACACTGAAGCTTGCTTT. Its translation is CASPRVGNTEACF. The chain is built from TRBV7-8 and TRBJ1-1, with a weak D call TRBD1 (5 bases). The CDR3 spans 13 residues. Germline V lookup: CDR1 SGHVS, CDR2 FQNEAQ.

J is TRBJ2-7 and V is TRBV7-2, with TRBD1 identical over 8 bases. This CDR3 region has 20 residues. Germline V gene data show CDR1 as SGHTA and CDR2 as FQGNSA. Trimming removed 3 bases from V and 5 bases from J; junction bases left unmatched: 24. The CDR3 sequence is CASSFYRDRWTALLLNEQYF. DNA for the CDR3: TGTGCCAGCAGCTTCTACCGGGACAGGTGGACCGCTCTCCTTCTCAACGAGCAGTACTTC.